This T cell receptor beta chain was profiled in a study of T-cell reconstitution after alpha-beta-depleted transplantation in children. The CDR3 runs to 15 residues. The V gene end was trimmed by 5 bases and the J gene end by 0 bases; junction bases not matched to a gene: 2. Germline V lookup: CDR1 SGHAT, CDR2 FQNNGV. Unique molecular identifiers were incorporated during preparation of the TCRbeta library. TCRdb recomputed calls from the PCR reads with MiXCR, one row per CDR3 protein. The table has around 380,000 distinct CDR3 sequences, roughly a tenth seen once. This clonotype appeared many times. This chain uses TRBV11-2 with TRBJ2-2; 8 nucleotides match TRBD2. This receptor was identified in a human donor who donated a stem cell graft to a child with acute myeloid leukemia. The material sequenced was PBMCs from the stem cell graft donor, taken from the stem cell graft. The CDR3: CASSQTSANTGELFF. CDR3 in DNA: TGTGCCAGCAGCCAGACTAGCGCGAACACCGGGGAGCTGTTTTTT. Full variable domain (outside the CDR3, taken from reference TRBV11-2 and TRBJ2-2): EAGVAQSPRYKIIEKRQSVAFWCNPISGHATLYWYQQILGQGPKLLIQFQNNGVVDDSQLPKDRFSAERLKGVDSTLKIQPAKLEDSAVYLCASSQTSANTGELFFGEGSRLTVL.